The present T cell receptor (beta chain) was sequenced within a study of cytomegalovirus exposure and HLA in healthy donors. This CDR3 spans 14 amino acids. Trimming shortened V by 1 base and J by 6 bases, and 14 bases separated the two germline ends. Per the germline V gene, CDR1 is SGHNT and CDR2 is YYREEE (reference sequence). Use of 60 Vbeta and 13 Jbeta primers characterized the PCR. TCRdb's table, derived via immunoSEQ multiplex PCR, lists solely in-frame clones and lacks some. The sample lists under 100,000 clones, around 77% occurring once. On this clone itself: Other DNA sequences from this sample encode an identical CDR3 as well.

V gene TRBV5-4 combines with J gene TRBJ2-7; D ambiguous. The origin of this receptor is a man aged 50 to 60 in good health and CMV-seronegative. The sequencing input was PBMCs. CDR3 coding DNA: TGTGCCAGCAGCTTGTTTTCCAGCTCGGGCGAGCAGTACTTC. It codes for CASSLFSSSGEQYF.